This TCR beta chain was captured in a study of cytomegalovirus exposure and HLA in healthy donors. General study results and limits: Subsequent analysis found a tendency for first-cohort TCR clusters to co-occur within the 90 to 150 validation repertoires. Researchers counted roughly 160 TCR beta chains as cytomegalovirus-associated. Across donors, most TCRs were seen rarely, yet some public ones were widespread.

This clone was detected only once. Its antigen is as yet unknown. Among the 120 or so subjects of the validation cohort, separate from the roughly 700-subject first cohort, were the donors. Profiling relied on immunoSEQ multiplex PCR, and the TCRdb table lists in-frame clones only, not all of them. The data show 95,000 to 150,000 clones, about 93% seen once. CDR1 and CDR2 from the germline V gene are MDHEN and SYDVKM. V lost 6 bases to trimming and J lost 7 bases, with 13 bases between them. This CDR3 is built from 13 residues. The receptor's source is a woman aged 18-29 years in good health and CMV-seronegative. This chain connects TRBV28 to TRBJ1-5; D gene ambiguous. Sequencing input: PBMCs. CDR3 sequence: CASSVRLAQPQHF. In nucleotides, the CDR3 is TGTGCCAGCAGCGTGAGACTGGCACAGCCCCAGCATTTT.